One TCR beta chain is described in this entry. These data belong to a study of OX40 agonist ivuxolimab in advanced cancers. Patients were ineligible given autoimmune disease history or systemic immunosuppression. V shed 4 bases, J shed 5 bases, and the junction held 12 bases outside the gene matches. Germline values: CDR1 LGHNA, CDR2 YNFKEQ. CDR3 size: 16 residues. This table comes from immunoSEQ multiplex PCR, and its TCRdb copy is limited to in-frame clones, with some not included. The table lists 70,000 to 95,000 clones, around 88% of them singletons. The V call is TRBV4-2, the J call TRBJ2-5; 8 bases fit TRBD2. The material was CD4+ or CD8+ T cells sorted from blood, obtained in a trial of the OX40 agonist ivuxolimab. This sequence originates from an adult with an advanced solid tumor such as melanoma, head and neck, liver or kidney cancer. CDR3 in amino acids: CASSLFPLAARETQYF. The CDR3 DNA follows: TGTGCCAGCAGCCTATTCCCACTAGCGGCCCGGGAGACCCAGTACTTC.